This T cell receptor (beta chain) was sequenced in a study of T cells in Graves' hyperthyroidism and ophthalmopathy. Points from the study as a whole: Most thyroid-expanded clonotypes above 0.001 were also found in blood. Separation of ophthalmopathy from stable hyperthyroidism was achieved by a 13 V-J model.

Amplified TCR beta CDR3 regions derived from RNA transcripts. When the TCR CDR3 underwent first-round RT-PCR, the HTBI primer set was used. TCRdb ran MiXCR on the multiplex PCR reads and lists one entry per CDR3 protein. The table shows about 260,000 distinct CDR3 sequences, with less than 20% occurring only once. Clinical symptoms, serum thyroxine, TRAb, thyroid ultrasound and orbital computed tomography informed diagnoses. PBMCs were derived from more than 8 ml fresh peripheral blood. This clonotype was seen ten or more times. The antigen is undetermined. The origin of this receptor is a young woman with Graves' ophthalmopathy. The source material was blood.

The CDR3 sequence: CASRRGQALGGYTF. In nucleotides, the CDR3 is TGTGCCAGCAGGCGCGGACAGGCGCTGGGTGGCTACACCTTC. V usage is TRBV12-3 or TRBV12-4 and J usage is TRBJ1-2, with 7 bases lining up with TRBD1. The CDR3 length is 14 residues. With 6 bases clipped from V and 7 bases from J, the junction kept 11 bases outside the gene matches.